This T cell receptor beta chain derives from a study of post-analysis software for immune sequencing data. Turning to the study itself: Included among the disease courses, which were recorded for the cohort, were relapsing-remitting, secondary progressive and progressive-relapsing multiple sclerosis. Overall study findings and caveats: Comparison of patients with controls showed a handful of TRBV segments more frequent in patients, TRBV5-6, TRBV5-1 and TRBV20-1 among them. Multiple sclerosis patients showed significantly lower normalized Chao1 diversity than controls did. F measure showed strong co-clustering of same-batch samples.

Comment on this clonotype: Its antigen is undetermined.

CDR3 length equals 17 residues. After removal of 0 bases from V and 2 bases from J, the junction contained 2 bases not matched to a gene. Per the germline V gene, CDR1 is SGHRS and CDR2 is YFSETQ. Prepared TCR beta cDNA libraries contained unique molecular identifiers. Approximately 500,000 cDNA molecules were obtained from roughly 0.93 to 9.6 million T cells. TCRdb used MiXCR to reprocess the PCR reads, holding one entry per CDR3 protein. This table holds about 540,000 distinct CDR3 sequences, roughly 34% found once. This TCR was recovered from a girl aged 2-17 years with multiple sclerosis. Source material: blood. This sequence joins TRBV5-1 and TRBJ2-6; 10 bases match TRBD1. CDR3 in DNA: TGCGCCAGCAGCTTGGCCGGGACAGGGGCTGGGGCCAACGTCCTGACTTTC. Translated: CASSLAGTGAGANVLTF.